The 19 T cell receptor beta chains reported below all come from one sample, sequenced in a study of vaccination effects on CD4 cells after COVID-19. The protocol was immunoSEQ multiplex PCR, while the TCRdb copy is restricted to in-frame clones and leaves out a portion. The sample contains about 65,000 clones, about 72% of which appear only once. These TCRs are of unknown antigen specificity. Antigen-specific CD4+ T cells were expanded (with viral peptide pools) by the ViraFEST assay ahead of sequencing. Following culture for approximately ten days, CD4+ T cells were isolated. Nobody among the vaccine recipients had prior SARS-CoV-2 infection (nucleocapsid antibodies were negative). Sequencing was performed on CD4+ T cells from PBMCs cultured with HCoV-NL63 spike peptides, taken before COVID-19 vaccination. These receptors all come from a human donor who received a COVID-19 vaccine.

This clone turned up a few times. The rearrangement links TRBV2 to TRBJ1-2; D is undetermined. Germline V gene sequence: CDR1 SNHLY, CDR2 FYNNEI. This CDR3 region has 13 residues. Between the trimmed V and J ends, which lost 7 bases and 4 bases, there was a span of 13 bases. The DNA of the CDR3 is TGTGCCAGCACATACAGCACTATCTATGGCTACACCTTC. This encodes CASTYSTIYGYTF.

The V and J genes are TRBV30 and TRBJ1-5; 9 positions match TRBD1. Trimming removed 1 base from V and 4 bases from J; junction bases left unmatched: 5. CDR3 length: 15 amino acids. Germline V lookup: CDR1 GTSNPN, CDR2 SVGIG (reference sequence). The CDR3 spells CAWSAGTGPNQPQHF. The CDR3 DNA reads as TGTGCCTGGAGTGCCGGGACAGGGCCTAATCAGCCCCAGCATTTT.

The gene calls are TRBV2 and TRBJ2-3, with no clear D. This CDR3 has 13 residues. Trimming took 4 bases from V and 2 from J, leaving 7 bases between them. In germline, CDR1 is SNHLY, CDR2 FYNNEI. CDR3 amino acids: CASSARPTDTQYF. In DNA form, the CDR3 reads TGTGCCAGCAGTGCAAGGCCCACAGATACGCAGTATTTT.

This clone has just one count. In DNA form, the CDR3 reads TGCGCCAGCAGAGGACGCGGGACACCCGAAGGTGAAGCTTTCTTT. Translation gives CASRGRGTPEGEAFF. The chain uses TRBV10-2 and TRBJ1-1; D may be TRBD1 (6 bases). The CDR3 sequence is 15 residues long. CDR1 and CDR2 (germline): WSHSY, SAAADI. Trimming stripped 6 bases from V and 7 bases from J, with 21 bases between.

This rearrangement joins TRBV5-1 to TRBJ2-6; 11 bases are a match to TRBD1. The CDR3 loop spans 18 amino acids. The V and J ends lost 4 bases and 0 bases, in that order; junction bases with no gene match: 6. The germline gives CDR1 SGHRS, CDR2 YFSETQ. CDR3 sequence reads: CASSPGQGGFSGANVLTF. The DNA for the CDR3 is TGCGCCAGCAGCCCGGGACAGGGGGGCTTCTCTGGGGCCAACGTCCTGACTTTC.

This clone was observed a few times. V gene TRBV30 combines with J gene TRBJ1-1; 9 nucleotides line up with TRBD1. J gave up 4 bases and V 8 bases, and 14 bases lay outside the gene matches. The CDR3 is 15 amino acids. Germline V lookup: CDR1 GTSNPN, CDR2 SVGIG (reference sequence). The CDR3 bases are TGTGCCGTACAAGGGGGACAGGGACTTATCACTGAAGCTTTCTTT. This translates into CAVQGGQGLITEAFF.

This clone has a single count. This rearrangement joins TRBV5-1 to TRBJ2-3; 9 bases are a match to TRBD1. Germline V gene data show CDR1 as SGHRS and CDR2 as YFSETQ. This CDR3 comprises 15 residues. V lost 3 bases, J lost 1 base, and 3 bases stayed unmatched. The CDR3 DNA is TGCGCCAGCAGCTGGGGACAGGGCGGCACAGATACGCAGTATTTT. This gives the protein CASSWGQGGTDTQYF.

This clone was observed a single time. The J gene is TRBJ1-4, the V gene TRBV6-5, with TRBD1 matching 10 bases. The germline gives CDR1 MNHEY, CDR2 SVGAGI. V trimming: 0 bases; J trimming: 8 bases; junction bases outside the gene matches: 6. The CDR3 is made up of 16 amino acids. The CDR3 loop is CASSYSRGTGDEKLFF. The CDR3 nucleotides read TGTGCCAGCAGTTACTCGCGGGGGACAGGGGACGAAAAACTGTTTTTT.

V is TRBV5-1 and J is TRBJ1-4; TRBD1 matches 9 bases. The CDR3 spans 15 residues. Looked up from germline, CDR1 is SGHRS and CDR2 is YFSETQ. V gave up 2 bases and J gave up 8 bases; unmatched junction bases: 7. The CDR3 region is CASSFTGGREEKLFF. The CDR3 DNA follows: TGCGCCAGCAGCTTCACAGGGGGCAGGGAAGAAAAACTGTTTTTT.

This clone was picked up one time. The chain links TRBV12-3 or TRBV12-4 to TRBJ2-7; D not resolved. The V end was cut by 6 bases, the J end by 12 bases, with 18 bases between. The CDR3 contains 12 residues. The CDR3 region has the DNA TGTGCCAGCAGCTTGGGCGGTCCCAAGTGGTACGTC. It is translated as CASSLGGPKWYV.

This chain connects TRBV6-5 to TRBJ2-6, with D possibly being TRBD1 (5 bases). In germline, CDR1 is MNHEY, CDR2 SVGAGI. Deletions cut 6 bases from V and 0 bases from J, with 6 bases between. CDR3 length: 14 amino acids. The CDR3 coding sequence is TGTGCCAGCAGCACAGGCTCTGGGGCCAACGTCCTGACTTTC. This codes for CASSTGSGANVLTF.

The V and J genes are TRBV5-1 and TRBJ1-1; 11 nucleotides align to TRBD1. V lost 5 bases and J lost 5; bases outside the gene matches: 8. CDR3 length: 15 amino acids. The germline V gene encodes CDR1 SGHRS and CDR2 YFSETQ. CDR3: CASRPGQGGETEAFF. Written as DNA, the CDR3 is TGCGCCAGCAGGCCGGGACAGGGGGGAGAAACTGAAGCTTTCTTT.

This clone has a handful of counts. The CDR3 DNA is TGTGCCAGCAGCTGGACAGTTTATGGCTACACCTTC. This encodes CASSWTVYGYTF. V usage is TRBV5-8 and J usage is TRBJ1-2, with D possibly being TRBD1 (6 bases). The CDR3 contains 12 residues. Trimming shortened V by 3 bases and J by 5 bases, and 8 bases separated the two germline ends. Germline V lookup: CDR1 SGHTS, CDR2 YDEGEE.

This clone turned up a few times. The chain has TRBV10-2 and TRBJ1-3; no definite D call. Germline CDR1 and CDR2: WSHSY and SAAADI. The CDR3 spans 12 residues. V lost 4 bases, J lost 6 bases, and 7 bases lay in between. CDR3 protein: CASSAGQNTIYF. In DNA form, the CDR3 reads TGCGCCAGCAGTGCCGGCCAAAACACCATATATTTT.

The chain joins TRBV28 to TRBJ2-2; TRBD2 agrees at 7 bases. There are 15 residues in the CDR3. Per the germline V gene, CDR1 is MDHEN and CDR2 is SYDVKM. V shed 8 bases and J 4 bases; nucleotides not matched to a gene: 10. CDR3 sequence reads: CASAKGRVGTGELFF. The CDR3 nucleotides read TGTGCCAGCGCCAAGGGGAGGGTGGGCACCGGGGAGCTGTTTTTT.

The chain couples TRBV5-1 to TRBJ1-6, with no clear D. The CDR3 has 19 amino acids. Germline-derived CDR1 and CDR2 are SGHRS and YFSETQ. Between the trimmed V and J ends, which lost 0 bases and 5 bases, there was a span of 21 bases. The CDR3 coding sequence is TGCGCCAGCAGCTTGGCTTTCGGTGTCAGTGCTTTAAATAATTCACCCCTCCACTTT. Protein sequence: CASSLAFGVSALNNSPLHF.

This clone was detected only a few times. Different DNA sequences within this sample yield the same CDR3. The chain is built from TRBV5-1 and TRBJ2-2; the D is unclear. The CDR3 has 15 residues. CDR1 and CDR2 from the germline V gene are SGHRS and YFSETQ. V shed 1 base and J shed 2 bases, with 9 bases lying between them. DNA for the CDR3: TGCGCCAGCAGCTTGCAGACACTTAACACCGGGGAGCTGTTTTTT. It translates to CASSLQTLNTGELFF.

This clone occurred a few times. This chain uses TRBV6-5 with TRBJ1-6; D unresolved. Germline values: CDR1 MNHEY, CDR2 SVGAGI. The length of the CDR3 is 13 residues. V was cut by 6 bases and J by 6 bases, with 9 bases left in between. The CDR3 reads CASSQETNSPLHF. The CDR3 coding sequence is TGTGCCAGCAGCCAGGAAACTAATTCACCCCTCCACTTT.

The V gene is TRBV7-2, the J gene TRBJ1-1; a possible D gene is TRBD1 (6 bases). V lost 2 bases and J lost 1, with 11 bases in between. The germline CDR1 and CDR2 sequences are SGHTA and FQGNSA. The CDR3 covers 15 residues. In DNA form, the CDR3 reads TGTGCCAGCAGCTTATATGGCAGGGGGAACACTGAAGCTTTCTTT. Its protein product is CASSLYGRGNTEAFF.